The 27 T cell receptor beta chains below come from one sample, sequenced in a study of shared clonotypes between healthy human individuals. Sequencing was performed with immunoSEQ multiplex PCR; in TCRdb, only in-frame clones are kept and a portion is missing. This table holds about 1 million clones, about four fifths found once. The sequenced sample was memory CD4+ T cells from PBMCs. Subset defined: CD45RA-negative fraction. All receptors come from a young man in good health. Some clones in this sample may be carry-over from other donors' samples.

CDR3 residues: CASNAGSPAERDTQYF. In DNA form, the CDR3 reads TGTGCCAGCAACGCTGGATCCCCCGCGGAGAGAGATACGCAGTATTTT. The V call is TRBV28, the J call TRBJ2-3; D is undetermined. V shed 7 bases and J shed 5 bases, with 22 bases lying between them. CDR1 MDHEN and CDR2 SYDVKM come from the germline V gene. The CDR3 sequence is 16 residues long.

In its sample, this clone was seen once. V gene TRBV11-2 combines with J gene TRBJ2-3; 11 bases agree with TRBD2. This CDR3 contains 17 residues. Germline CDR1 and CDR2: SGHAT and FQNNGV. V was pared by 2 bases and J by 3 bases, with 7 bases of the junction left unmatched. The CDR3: CASSLSTSGRSTDTQYF. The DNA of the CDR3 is TGTGCCAGCAGCTTATCCACTAGCGGGAGATCAACAGATACGCAGTATTTT.

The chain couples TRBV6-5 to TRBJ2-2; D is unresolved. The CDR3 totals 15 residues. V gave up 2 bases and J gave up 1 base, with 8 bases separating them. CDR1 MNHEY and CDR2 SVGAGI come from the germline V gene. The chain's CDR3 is CASSYRVENTGELFF. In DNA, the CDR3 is TGTGCCAGCAGTTACCGCGTGGAGAACACCGGGGAGCTGTTTTTT.

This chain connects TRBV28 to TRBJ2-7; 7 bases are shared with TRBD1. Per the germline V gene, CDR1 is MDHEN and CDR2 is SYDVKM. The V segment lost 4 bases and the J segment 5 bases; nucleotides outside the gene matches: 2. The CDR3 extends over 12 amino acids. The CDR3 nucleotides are TGTGCCAGCAGTTCACAGGGGCACGAGCAGTACTTC. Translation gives CASSSQGHEQYF.

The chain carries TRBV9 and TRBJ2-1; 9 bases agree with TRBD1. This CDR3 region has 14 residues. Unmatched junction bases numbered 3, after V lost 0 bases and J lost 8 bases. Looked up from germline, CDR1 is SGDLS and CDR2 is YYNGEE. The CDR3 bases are TGTGCCAGCAGCGTAGTGGGACAGGGCCATGAGCAGTTCTTC. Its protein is CASSVVGQGHEQFF.

This chain's CDR3 is CASTKRPLGSYNEQFF. The CDR3 nucleotides are TGCGCCAGCACCAAGCGGCCTCTGGGCTCCTACAATGAGCAGTTCTTC. This chain joins TRBV5-1 and TRBJ2-1; tentative D call: TRBD2 (5 bases). This CDR3 region has 16 residues. With 6 bases removed from V and 0 bases from J, the gap between germline ends came to 16 bases. CDR1 and CDR2 from the germline V gene are SGHRS and YFSETQ.

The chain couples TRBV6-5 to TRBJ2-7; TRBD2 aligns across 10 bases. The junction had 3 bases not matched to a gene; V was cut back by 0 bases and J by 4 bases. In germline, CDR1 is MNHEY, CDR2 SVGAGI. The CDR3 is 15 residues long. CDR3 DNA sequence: TGTGCCAGCAGTTACTCGGCTAGCGGGAGATACGAGCAGTACTTC. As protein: CASSYSASGRYEQYF.

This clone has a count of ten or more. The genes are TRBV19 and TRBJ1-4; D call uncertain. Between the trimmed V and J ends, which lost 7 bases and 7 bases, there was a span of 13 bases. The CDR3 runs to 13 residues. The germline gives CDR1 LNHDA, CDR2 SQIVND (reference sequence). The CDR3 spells CASTPRTVEKLFF. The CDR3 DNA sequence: TGTGCCAGTACCCCCCGGACGGTTGAAAAACTGTTTTTT.

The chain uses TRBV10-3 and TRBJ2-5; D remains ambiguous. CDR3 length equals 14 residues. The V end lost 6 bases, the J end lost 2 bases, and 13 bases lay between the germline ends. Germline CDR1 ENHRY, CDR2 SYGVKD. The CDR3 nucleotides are TGTGCCATCAGGTCGGGTTGGCGACAAGAGACCCAGTACTTC. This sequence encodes CAIRSGWRQETQYF.

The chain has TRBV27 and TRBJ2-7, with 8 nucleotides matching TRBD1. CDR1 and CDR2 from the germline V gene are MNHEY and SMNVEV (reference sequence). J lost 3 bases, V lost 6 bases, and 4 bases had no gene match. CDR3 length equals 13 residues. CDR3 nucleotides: TGTGCCAGCAGAAGAACAGGGGGCTACGAGCAGTACTTC. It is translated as CASRRTGGYEQYF.

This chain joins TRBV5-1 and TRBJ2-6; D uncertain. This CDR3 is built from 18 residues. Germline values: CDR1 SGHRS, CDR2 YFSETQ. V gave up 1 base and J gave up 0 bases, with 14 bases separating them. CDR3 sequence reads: CASSLLGQPSSGANVLTF. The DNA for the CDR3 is TGCGCCAGCAGCTTGCTGGGCCAACCAAGCTCTGGGGCCAACGTCCTGACTTTC.

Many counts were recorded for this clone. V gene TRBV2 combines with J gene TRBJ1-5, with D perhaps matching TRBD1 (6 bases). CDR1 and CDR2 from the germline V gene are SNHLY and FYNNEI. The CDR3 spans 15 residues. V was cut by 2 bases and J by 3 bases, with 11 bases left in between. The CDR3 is CASSEQNRDNQPQHF. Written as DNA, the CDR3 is TGTGCCAGCAGTGAACAGAACAGGGACAATCAGCCCCAGCATTTT.

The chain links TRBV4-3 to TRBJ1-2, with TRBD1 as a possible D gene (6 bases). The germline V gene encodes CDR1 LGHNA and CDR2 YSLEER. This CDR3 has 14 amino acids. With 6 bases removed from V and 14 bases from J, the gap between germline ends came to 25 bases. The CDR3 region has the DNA TGCGCCAGCAGACTAAGCGACCGCGGGGGCCCGCTTACCTTC. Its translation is CASRLSDRGGPLTF.

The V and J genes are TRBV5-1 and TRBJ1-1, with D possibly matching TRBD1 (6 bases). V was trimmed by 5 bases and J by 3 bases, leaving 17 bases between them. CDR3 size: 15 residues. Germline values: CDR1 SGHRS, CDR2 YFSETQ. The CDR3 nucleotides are TGCGCCAGCAGGAGGGGGGAATTAAGGGACACTGAAGCTTTCTTT. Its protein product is CASRRGELRDTEAFF.

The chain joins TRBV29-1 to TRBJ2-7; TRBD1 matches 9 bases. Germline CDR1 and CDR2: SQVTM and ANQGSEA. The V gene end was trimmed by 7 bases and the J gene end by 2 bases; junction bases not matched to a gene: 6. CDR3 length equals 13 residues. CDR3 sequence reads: CSAGGQGTYEQYF. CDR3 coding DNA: TGCAGCGCTGGAGGACAGGGGACCTACGAGCAGTACTTC.

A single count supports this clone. CDR3 protein: CASSFGPKNIQYF. The CDR3 bases are TGTGCCAGCAGCTTCGGACCTAAAAACATTCAGTACTTC. V usage is TRBV11-3 and J usage is TRBJ2-4; no definite D call. This CDR3 contains 13 residues. V dropped 3 bases and J dropped 4 bases, with 7 bases sitting between them. Germline V gives CDR1 SGHNT, CDR2 YENEEA.

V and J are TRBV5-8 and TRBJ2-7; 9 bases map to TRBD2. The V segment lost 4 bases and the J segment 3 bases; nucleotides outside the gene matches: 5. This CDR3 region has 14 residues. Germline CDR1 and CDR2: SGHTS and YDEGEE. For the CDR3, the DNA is TGTGCCAGCAGCAGAGGACTAGCGAACTACGAGCAGTACTTC. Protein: CASSRGLANYEQYF.

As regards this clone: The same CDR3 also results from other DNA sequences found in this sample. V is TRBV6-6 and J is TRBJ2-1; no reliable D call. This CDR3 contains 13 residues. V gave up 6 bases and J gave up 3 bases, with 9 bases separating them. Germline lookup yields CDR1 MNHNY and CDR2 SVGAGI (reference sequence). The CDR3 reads CASSPRVYNEQFF. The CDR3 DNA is TGTGCCAGCAGCCCTCGGGTCTACAATGAGCAGTTCTTC.

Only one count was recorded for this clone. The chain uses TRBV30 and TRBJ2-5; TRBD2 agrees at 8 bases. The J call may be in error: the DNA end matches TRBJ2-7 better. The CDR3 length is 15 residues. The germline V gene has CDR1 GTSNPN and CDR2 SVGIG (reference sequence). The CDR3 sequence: CAWSASGLALYEQYF. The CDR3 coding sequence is TGTGCCTGGAGTGCCTCTGGACTAGCCCTCTACGAGCAGTACTTC.

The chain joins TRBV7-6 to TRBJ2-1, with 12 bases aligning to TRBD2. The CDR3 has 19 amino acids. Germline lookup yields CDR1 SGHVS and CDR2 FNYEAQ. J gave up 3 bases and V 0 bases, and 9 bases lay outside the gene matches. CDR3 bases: TGTGCCAGCAGCTTAGCCAACCTAGGACTAGCGGGAATCTACAATGAGCAGTTCTTC. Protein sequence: CASSLANLGLAGIYNEQFF. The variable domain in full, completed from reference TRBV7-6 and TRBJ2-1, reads GAGVSQSPRYKVTKRGQDVALRCDPISGHVSLYWYRQALGQGPEFLTYFNYEAQQDKSGLPNDRFSAERPEGSISTLTIQRTEQRDSAMYRCASSLANLGLAGIYNEQFFGPGTRLTVL.

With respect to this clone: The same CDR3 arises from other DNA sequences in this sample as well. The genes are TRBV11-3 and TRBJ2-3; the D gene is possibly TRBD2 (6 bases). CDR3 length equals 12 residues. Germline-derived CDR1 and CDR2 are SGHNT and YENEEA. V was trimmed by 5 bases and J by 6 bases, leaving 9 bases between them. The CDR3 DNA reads TGTGCCAGCAGCCTTGGGGGGGATACGCAGTATTTT. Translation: CASSLGGDTQYF.

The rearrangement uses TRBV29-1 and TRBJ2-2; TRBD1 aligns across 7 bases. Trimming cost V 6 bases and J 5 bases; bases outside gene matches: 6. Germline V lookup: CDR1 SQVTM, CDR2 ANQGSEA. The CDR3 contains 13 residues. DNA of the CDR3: TGCAGCGTAGGAAAACAGGGGACCGGGGAGCTGTTTTTT. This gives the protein CSVGKQGTGELFF.

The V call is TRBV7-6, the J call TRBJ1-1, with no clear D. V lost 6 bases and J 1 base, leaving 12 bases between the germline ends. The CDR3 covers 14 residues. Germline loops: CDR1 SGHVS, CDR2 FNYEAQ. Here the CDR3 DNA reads TGTGCCAGCAGTTCGACAACTCGGAACACTGAAGCTTTCTTT. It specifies CASSSTTRNTEAFF.

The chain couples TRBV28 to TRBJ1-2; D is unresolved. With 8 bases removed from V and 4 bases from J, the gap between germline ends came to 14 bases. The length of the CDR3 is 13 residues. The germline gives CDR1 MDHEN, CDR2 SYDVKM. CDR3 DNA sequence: TGTGCCAGCCTCCAACCTGCGTCCTATGGCTACACCTTC. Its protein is CASLQPASYGYTF.

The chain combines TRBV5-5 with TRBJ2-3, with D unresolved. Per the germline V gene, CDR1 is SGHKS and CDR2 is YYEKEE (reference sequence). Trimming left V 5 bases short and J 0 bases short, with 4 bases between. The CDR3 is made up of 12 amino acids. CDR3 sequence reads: CASRQSTDTQYF. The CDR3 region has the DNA TGTGCCAGCAGGCAGAGCACAGATACGCAGTATTTT.

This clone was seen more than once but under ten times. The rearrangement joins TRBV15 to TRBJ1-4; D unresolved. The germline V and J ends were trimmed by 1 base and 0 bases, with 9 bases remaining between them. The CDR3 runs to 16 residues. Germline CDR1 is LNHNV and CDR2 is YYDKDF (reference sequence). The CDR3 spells CATSRGAYATNEKLFF. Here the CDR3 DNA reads TGTGCCACCAGCAGAGGGGCCTATGCAACTAATGAAAAACTGTTTTTT. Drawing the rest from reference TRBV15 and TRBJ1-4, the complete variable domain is DAMVIQNPRYQVTQFGKPVTLSCSQTLNHNVMYWYQQKSSQAPKLLFHYYDKDFNNEADTPDNFQSRRPNTSFCFLDIRSPGLGDTAMYLCATSRGAYATNEKLFFGSGTQLSVL.

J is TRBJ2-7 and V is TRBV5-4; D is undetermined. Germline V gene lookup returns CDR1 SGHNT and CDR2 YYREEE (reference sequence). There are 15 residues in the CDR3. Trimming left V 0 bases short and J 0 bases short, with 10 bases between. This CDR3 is CASSLGPLSSYEQYF. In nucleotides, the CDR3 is TGTGCCAGCAGCTTGGGGCCACTGAGCTCCTACGAGCAGTACTTC.